Presented here are 28 T cell receptor beta chains from one specimen sequenced in a study of blood T cell repertoires in COVID-19. Libraries were prepared by immunoSEQ multiplex PCR; TCRdb keeps only in-frame clonotypes and omits some of them. The sample has 170,000 or so clones, approximately 87% seen once. Material: peripheral blood. These receptors were obtained from a woman between 18 and 30 years old who had recovered from COVID-19.

This sequence joins TRBV19 and TRBJ1-2; TRBD1 is a possible D gene (6 bases). Germline CDR1 reads LNHDA; CDR2 reads SQIVND (reference sequence). V lost 3 bases and J lost 2, with 16 bases in between. The CDR3 has 16 residues. The CDR3 DNA sequence: TGTGCCAGTAGTATGGGGAACAGGGCTTTGAACTATGGCTACACCTTC. It yields the protein CASSMGNRALNYGYTF. Full variable domain (missing parts from reference TRBV19 and TRBJ1-2): DGGITQSPKYLFRKEGQNVTLSCEQNLNHDAMYWYRQDPGQGLRLIYYSQIVNDFQKGDIAEGYSVSREKKESFPLTVTSAQKNPTAFYLCASSMGNRALNYGYTFGSGTRLTVV.

This clone was picked up one time. The chain is built from TRBV14 and TRBJ2-1; maybe TRBD2 (5 bases). Per germline, CDR1 SGHDN and CDR2 FVKESK. CDR3 length equals 15 residues. Trimming shortened V by 1 base and J by 8 bases, and 15 bases separated the two germline ends. The CDR3 loop is CASSQGPFGVDEQFF. CDR3 DNA: TGTGCCAGCAGCCAAGGCCCTTTCGGGGTTGATGAGCAGTTCTTC.

V usage is TRBV4-1 and J usage is TRBJ2-7, with 7 bases aligning to TRBD1. Trimming removed 1 base from V and 2 bases from J; junction bases left unmatched: 5. Looked up from germline, CDR1 is MGHRA and CDR2 is YSYEKL. This CDR3 has 15 amino acids. In DNA form, the CDR3 reads TGCGCCAGCAGCCAAGTAGGAGACAGGGCCTACGAGCAGTACTTC. This gives the protein CASSQVGDRAYEQYF.

J is TRBJ2-1 and V is TRBV19, with a weak D call TRBD1 (5 bases). The CDR3 extends over 12 amino acids. Deletions cut 6 bases from V and 7 bases from J, with 10 bases between. Germline CDR1 LNHDA, CDR2 SQIVND (reference sequence). The CDR3 DNA reads TGTGCCAGTAGAGAAGGGGCTAATGAGCAGTTCTTC. Translating gives CASREGANEQFF.

The chain has TRBV7-9 and TRBJ1-1; no clear D gene. The ends were cut back, 5 bases at V and 5 bases at J, with 12 bases in the middle. The CDR3 runs 13 residues. Per the germline V gene, CDR1 is SEHNR and CDR2 is FQNEAQ (reference sequence). CDR3 in amino acids: CASSLPGATEAFF. The CDR3 DNA sequence: TGTGCCAGCAGCCTACCAGGTGCAACTGAAGCTTTCTTT.

The chain combines TRBV12-3 or TRBV12-4 with TRBJ1-1, with TRBD1 matching 7 bases. The ends lost 6 bases at V and 4 bases at J; junction bases unmatched: 5. This CDR3 has 13 residues. CDR3 protein: CASSGQVGTEAFF. CDR3 DNA: TGTGCCAGCAGCGGACAGGTTGGCACTGAAGCTTTCTTT.

The CDR3 nucleotides are TGTGCCTGGAGCGGTATGTCCAGGGCGGAGGAGACCCAGTACTTC. This translates into CAWSGMSRAEETQYF. The chain is built from TRBV30 and TRBJ2-5, with a weak D call TRBD1 (5 bases). Germline values: CDR1 GTSNPN, CDR2 SVGIG (reference sequence). The CDR3 totals 15 residues. The V and J ends lost 3 bases and 5 bases respectively, with 19 bases between them.

This clone showed up just a few times. The genes are TRBV2 and TRBJ1-5; perhaps TRBD1 as D (5 bases). Trimming took off 3 bases at V and 3 bases at J, with 12 bases between the two ends. This CDR3 spans 15 amino acids. Per germline, CDR1 SNHLY and CDR2 FYNNEI. The CDR3 spells CASSEQGRDNQPQHF. CDR3 nucleotide sequence: TGTGCCAGCAGTGAGCAGGGCAGGGACAATCAGCCCCAGCATTTT.

The V gene is TRBV27, the J gene TRBJ2-3, with TRBD1 identical over 9 bases. CDR3 length equals 19 residues. Germline CDR1 reads MNHEY; CDR2 reads SMNVEV (reference sequence). V trimming: 1 base; J trimming: 1 base; junction bases outside the gene matches: 12. CDR3 sequence (DNA): TGTGCCAGCAGTTTATTTAAGGACAGGGGCCCCATCGGCACAGATACGCAGTATTTT. This codes for CASSLFKDRGPIGTDTQYF.

This sequence joins TRBV27 and TRBJ1-1; D call uncertain. Between the trimmed V and J ends, which lost 1 base and 4 bases, there was a span of 13 bases. Germline V gives CDR1 MNHEY, CDR2 SMNVEV (reference sequence). The CDR3 is 15 amino acids. The CDR3 is CASSLWAGFGTEAFF. The CDR3 region has the DNA TGTGCCAGCAGTTTATGGGCAGGATTTGGCACTGAAGCTTTCTTT.

J is TRBJ1-5 and V is TRBV4-2, with D possibly being TRBD1 (5 bases). Trimming removed 0 bases at V and 5 bases at J, with 14 bases between. CDR3 length equals 16 residues. The germline V gene encodes CDR1 LGHNA and CDR2 YNFKEQ. DNA of the CDR3: TGTGCCAGCAGCCAAGAGGGCAGGGATGCGTATCAGCCCCAGCATTTT. Amino acid sequence: CASSQEGRDAYQPQHF.

The rearrangement joins TRBV7-3 to TRBJ2-3; 9 nucleotides line up with TRBD2. The CDR3 runs to 16 residues. Germline V gene sequence: CDR1 SGHTA, CDR2 FQGTGA. After removal of 0 bases from V and 4 bases from J, the junction contained 5 bases not matched to a gene. Here the CDR3 reads CASSLTLAGLADTQYF. The CDR3 DNA reads as TGTGCCAGCAGCTTAACGCTAGCGGGATTAGCAGATACGCAGTATTTT.

This clone was observed once. The chain combines TRBV7-9 with TRBJ1-2; D not resolved. CDR1 is SEHNR, CDR2 FQNEAQ, per germline (reference sequence). This CDR3 spans 15 amino acids. Trimming removed 2 bases at V and 4 bases at J, with 14 bases between. CDR3 nucleotide sequence: TGTGCCAGCAGCTTACAGCCAACTATTCTCTATGGCTACACCTTC. Translating it yields CASSLQPTILYGYTF.

The chain recombines TRBV9 with TRBJ1-2; D gene unclear. This CDR3 region has 17 residues. The V gene lost 0 bases and the J gene lost 0 bases, with 15 bases spanning the gap. The V gene's germline CDR1 is SGDLS and CDR2 YYNGEE. The CDR3 spells CASSVGWRHPSNYGYTF. The CDR3 bases are TGTGCCAGCAGCGTAGGATGGCGACACCCCTCTAACTATGGCTACACCTTC.

This chain connects TRBV6-6 to TRBJ2-7; D may be TRBD2 (6 bases). The germline V gene encodes CDR1 MNHNY and CDR2 SVGAGI (reference sequence). Trimming left V 5 bases short and J 0 bases short, with 14 bases between. The CDR3 has 15 residues. The CDR3 loop is CASSDFGTGSYEQYF. The CDR3 nucleotides are TGTGCCAGCAGTGACTTCGGGACTGGCTCCTACGAGCAGTACTTC.

The genes are TRBV2 and TRBJ2-3; 7 bases are shared with TRBD1. The germline gives CDR1 SNHLY, CDR2 FYNNEI. The CDR3 extends over 13 amino acids. V gave up 5 bases and J gave up 4 bases; unmatched junction bases: 3. CDR3 in amino acids: CASSTDRADTQYF. CDR3 DNA: TGTGCCAGCAGTACAGACAGGGCAGATACGCAGTATTTT. The whole variable domain, remainder taken from reference TRBV2 and TRBJ2-3, is EPEVTQTPSHQVTQMGQEVILRCVPISNHLYFYWYRQILGQKVEFLVSFYNNEISEKSEIFDDQFSVERPDGSNFTLKIRSTKLEDSAMYFCASSTDRADTQYFGPGTRLTVL.

This chain uses TRBV6-2 or TRBV6-3 with TRBJ1-2, with D perhaps matching TRBD1 (5 bases). Germline V gene lookup returns CDR1 MNHEY and CDR2 SVGEGT. The CDR3 runs 13 residues. V was trimmed by 2 bases and J by 6 bases, leaving 10 bases between them. CDR3 region: CASSYAGIHGYTF. The CDR3 nucleotides read TGTGCCAGCAGTTACGCAGGGATCCATGGCTACACCTTC.

The rearrangement joins TRBV4-2 to TRBJ1-1; D uncertain. This CDR3 has 13 residues. Trimming stripped 1 base from V and 2 bases from J, with 5 bases between. Germline CDR1 is LGHNA and CDR2 is YNFKEQ. In DNA form, the CDR3 reads TGTGCCAGCAGCCAAGGAGCCAACACTGAAGCTTTCTTT. Its protein is CASSQGANTEAFF.

The V gene is TRBV3-1 (or the pseudogene TRBV3-2), the J gene TRBJ1-5; 8 positions agree with TRBD1. J gave up 6 bases and V 2 bases, and 9 bases lay outside the gene matches. The CDR3 spans 16 residues. Germline-derived CDR1 and CDR2 are LGHDT and YNNKEL (reference sequence). The CDR3 here is CASSQNPGQGGQPQHF. In DNA form, the CDR3 reads TGTGCCAGCAGCCAAAATCCCGGACAGGGAGGTCAGCCCCAGCATTTT.

The J gene is TRBJ1-2, the V gene TRBV6-5; a weak D match, TRBD1 (6 bases). CDR1 is MNHEY and CDR2 is SVGAGI in the germline V gene. The CDR3 runs to 14 residues. The V end was cut by 7 bases, the J end by 4 bases, with 16 bases between. The DNA of the CDR3 is TGTGCCAGCACCGGTGACAGGACCGGCTATGGCTACACCTTC. Protein: CASTGDRTGYGYTF.

This clone was detected a few times. The gene calls are TRBV6-6 and TRBJ1-2, with 9 bases that match TRBD1. V trimming: 8 bases; J trimming: 8 bases; junction bases outside the gene matches: 12. This CDR3 has 14 residues. Germline V gene sequence: CDR1 MNHNY, CDR2 SVGAGI (reference sequence). The CDR3 loop is CASRNGQGLGGYTF. CDR3 nucleotide sequence: TGTGCCAGCCGGAACGGACAGGGGTTGGGCGGCTACACCTTC.

The chain couples TRBV27 to TRBJ2-5, with 7 bases that match TRBD2. The CDR3 is 16 residues long. Germline CDR1 reads MNHEY; CDR2 reads SMNVEV (reference sequence). Unmatched junction bases numbered 11, after V lost 6 bases and J lost 1 base. This CDR3 reads CASRRHGLGPQETQYF. As DNA, the CDR3 is TGTGCCAGCAGAAGACACGGACTAGGGCCCCAAGAGACCCAGTACTTC.

This sequence joins TRBV16 and TRBJ2-1; D perhaps matches TRBD2 (5 bases). CDR3 length: 15 residues. Trimming shortened V by 4 bases and J by 2 bases, and 12 bases separated the two germline ends. Per the germline V gene, CDR1 is KGHSY and CDR2 is FQNENV. The CDR3 coding sequence is TGTGCCAGCAGCCTCGCGACGGGGACCTACAATGAGCAGTTCTTC. Its translation: CASSLATGTYNEQFF.

CDR3 protein: CASSQDGDGGNTGELFF. CDR3 DNA: TGTGCCAGCAGCCAAGATGGCGACGGCGGAAACACCGGGGAGCTGTTTTTT. The V and J genes are TRBV3-1 (or the pseudogene TRBV3-2) and TRBJ2-2, with unresolved D. Trimming removed 0 bases at V and 2 bases at J, with 13 bases between. CDR1 and CDR2 (germline): LGHDT, YNNKEL (reference sequence). The CDR3 has 17 residues.

The V gene is TRBV18, the J gene TRBJ2-1; 14 nucleotides align to TRBD2. The V gene end was trimmed by 3 bases and the J gene end by 5 bases; junction bases not matched to a gene: 3. This CDR3 contains 16 residues. Germline V gene sequence: CDR1 KGHSH, CDR2 LQKENI. The CDR3 sequence: CASSPGLAGAHNEQFF. The CDR3 coding sequence is TGTGCCAGCTCACCGGGACTAGCGGGGGCACACAATGAGCAGTTCTTC. The full variable domain, rest sourced from reference TRBV18 and TRBJ2-1, is NAGVMQNPRHLVRRRGQEARLRCSPMKGHSHVYWYRQLPEEGLKFMVYLQKENIIDESGMPKERFSAEFPKEGPSILRIQQVVRGDSAAYFCASSPGLAGAHNEQFFGPGTRLTVL.

J is TRBJ1-1 and V is TRBV4-2; D perhaps matches TRBD1 (5 bases). CDR1 is LGHNA and CDR2 is YNFKEQ in the germline V gene. The CDR3 has 14 amino acids. Trimming took 7 bases from V and 2 from J, leaving 14 bases between them. CDR3 DNA sequence: TGTGCCAGCACCCAGGGAGACGGAAACACTGAAGCTTTCTTT. Encoded protein: CASTQGDGNTEAFF.

The chain carries TRBV2 and TRBJ2-7, with 12 bases matching TRBD2. This CDR3 is 18 amino acids long. The V segment lost 2 bases and the J segment 0 bases; nucleotides outside the gene matches: 8. CDR1 and CDR2 (germline): SNHLY, FYNNEI. This chain's CDR3 is CASSETTSGGPSSYEQYF. Here the CDR3 DNA reads TGTGCCAGCAGTGAAACGACTAGCGGGGGTCCGAGCTCCTACGAGCAGTACTTC. Variable domain in full (rest from reference TRBV2 and TRBJ2-7): EPEVTQTPSHQVTQMGQEVILRCVPISNHLYFYWYRQILGQKVEFLVSFYNNEISEKSEIFDDQFSVERPDGSNFTLKIRSTKLEDSAMYFCASSETTSGGPSSYEQYFGPGTRLTVT.

V is TRBV7-2 and J is TRBJ2-7, with D hard to call. This CDR3 is built from 13 residues. CDR1 and CDR2 from the germline V gene are SGHTA and FQGNSA. Deletions cut 1 base from V and 6 bases from J, with 10 bases between. The CDR3 sequence: CASSLEPGTEQYF. CDR3 DNA: TGTGCCAGCAGCTTAGAACCAGGTACCGAGCAGTACTTC.